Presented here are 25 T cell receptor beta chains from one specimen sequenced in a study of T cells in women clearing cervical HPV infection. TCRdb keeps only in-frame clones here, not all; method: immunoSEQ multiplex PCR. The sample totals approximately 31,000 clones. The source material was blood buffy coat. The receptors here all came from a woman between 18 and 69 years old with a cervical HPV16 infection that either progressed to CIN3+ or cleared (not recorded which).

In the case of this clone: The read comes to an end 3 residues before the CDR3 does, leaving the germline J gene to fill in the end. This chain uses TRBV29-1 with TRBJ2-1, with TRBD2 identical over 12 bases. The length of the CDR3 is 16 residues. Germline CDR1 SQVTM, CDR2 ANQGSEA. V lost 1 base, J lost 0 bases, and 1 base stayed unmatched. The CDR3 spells CSVEATSGSSYNEQFF. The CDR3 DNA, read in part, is TGCAGCGTTGAAGCGACTAGCGGGAGCTCCTACAATGAG.

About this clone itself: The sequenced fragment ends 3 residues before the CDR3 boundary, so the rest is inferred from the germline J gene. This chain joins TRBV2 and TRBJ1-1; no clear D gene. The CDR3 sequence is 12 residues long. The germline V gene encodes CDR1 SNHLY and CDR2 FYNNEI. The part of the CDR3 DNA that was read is TGTGCCAGCAGCACCCAGGCTCTCCAA. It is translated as CASSTQALQ. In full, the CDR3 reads CASSTQALQAFF.

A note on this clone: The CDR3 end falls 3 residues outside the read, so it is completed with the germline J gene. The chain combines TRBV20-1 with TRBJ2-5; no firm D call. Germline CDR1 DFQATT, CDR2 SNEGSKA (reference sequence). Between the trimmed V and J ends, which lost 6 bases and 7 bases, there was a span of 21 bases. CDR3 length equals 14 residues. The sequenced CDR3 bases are TGCAGTGCCCTTCGAGACTCCGGATCTGGGACC. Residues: CSALRDSGSGT. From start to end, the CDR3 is CSALRDSGSGTQYF.

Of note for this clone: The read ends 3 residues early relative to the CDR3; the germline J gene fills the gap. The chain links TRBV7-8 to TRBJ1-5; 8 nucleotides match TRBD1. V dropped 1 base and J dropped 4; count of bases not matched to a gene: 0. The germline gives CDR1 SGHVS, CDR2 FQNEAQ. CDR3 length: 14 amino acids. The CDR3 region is CASSLDRGNQPQHF. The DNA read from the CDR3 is TGTGCCAGCAGCTTAGACAGGGGGAATCAGCCC.

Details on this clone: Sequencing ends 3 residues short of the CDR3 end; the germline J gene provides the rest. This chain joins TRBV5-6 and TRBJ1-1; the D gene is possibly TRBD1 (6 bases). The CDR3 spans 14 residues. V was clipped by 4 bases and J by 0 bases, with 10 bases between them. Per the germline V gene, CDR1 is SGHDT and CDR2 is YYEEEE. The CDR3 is CASSQGQLNTEAFF. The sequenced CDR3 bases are TGTGCCAGCAGCCAGGGACAATTGAACACTGAA.

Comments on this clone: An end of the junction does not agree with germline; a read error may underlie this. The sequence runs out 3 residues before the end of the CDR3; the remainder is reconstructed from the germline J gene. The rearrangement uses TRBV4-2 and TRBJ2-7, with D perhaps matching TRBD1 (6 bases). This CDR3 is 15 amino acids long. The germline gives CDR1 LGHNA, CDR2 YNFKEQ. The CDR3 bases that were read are TGCGCCAGCAGCCAAGCTCAGGGGTCATCCTACGAG. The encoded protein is CASSQAQGSSYE. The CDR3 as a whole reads CASSQAQGSSYEQYF.

The DNA read from the CDR3 is TGCAGCGCCCCTTGGCCTAGCGCTTACAATGAG. It codes for CSAPWPSAYNE. The entire CDR3 protein is CSAPWPSAYNEQFF. The rearrangement uses TRBV29-1 and TRBJ2-1; tentative D call: TRBD2 (6 bases). The CDR3 is cut off 3 residues early in the read; its end comes from the germline J gene. The CDR3 contains 14 residues. V dropped 7 bases and J dropped 4 bases, with 17 bases sitting between them. Per the germline V gene, CDR1 is SQVTM and CDR2 is ANQGSEA.

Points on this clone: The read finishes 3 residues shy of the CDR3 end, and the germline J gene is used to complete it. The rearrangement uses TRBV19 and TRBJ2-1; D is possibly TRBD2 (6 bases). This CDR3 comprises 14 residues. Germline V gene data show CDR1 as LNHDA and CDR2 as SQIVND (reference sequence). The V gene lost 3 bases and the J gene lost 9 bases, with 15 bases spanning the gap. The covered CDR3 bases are TGTGCCAGTAGTATGGTCGGAGGGCCAGGTGAG. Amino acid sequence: CASSMVGGPGE. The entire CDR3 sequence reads CASSMVGGPGEQFF.

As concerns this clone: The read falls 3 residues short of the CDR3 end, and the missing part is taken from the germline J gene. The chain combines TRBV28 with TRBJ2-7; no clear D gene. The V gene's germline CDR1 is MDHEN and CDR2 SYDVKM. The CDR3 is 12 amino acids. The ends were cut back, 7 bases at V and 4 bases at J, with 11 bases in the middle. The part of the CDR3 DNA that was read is TGTGCCAGCACCCGGTCAGGTTACGAG. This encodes CASTRSGYE. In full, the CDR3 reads CASTRSGYEQYF.

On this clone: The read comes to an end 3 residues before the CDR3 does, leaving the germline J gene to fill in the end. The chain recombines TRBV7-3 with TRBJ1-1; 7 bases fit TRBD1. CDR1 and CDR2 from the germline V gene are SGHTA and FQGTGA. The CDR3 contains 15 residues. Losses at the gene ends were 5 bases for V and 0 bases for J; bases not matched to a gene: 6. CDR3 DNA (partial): TGTGCCAGCAGCCAGTGGGACAGAATGAACACTGAA. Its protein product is CASSQWDRMNTE. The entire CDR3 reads CASSQWDRMNTEAFF.

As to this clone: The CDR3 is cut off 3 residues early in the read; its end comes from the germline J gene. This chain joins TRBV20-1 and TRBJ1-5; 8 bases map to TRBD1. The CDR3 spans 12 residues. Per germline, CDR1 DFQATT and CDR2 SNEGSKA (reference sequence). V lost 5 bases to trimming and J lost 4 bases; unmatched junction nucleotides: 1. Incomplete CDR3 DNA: TGCAGTGCTCGACAGGGGAATCAGCCC. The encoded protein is CSARQGNQP. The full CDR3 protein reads CSARQGNQPQHF.

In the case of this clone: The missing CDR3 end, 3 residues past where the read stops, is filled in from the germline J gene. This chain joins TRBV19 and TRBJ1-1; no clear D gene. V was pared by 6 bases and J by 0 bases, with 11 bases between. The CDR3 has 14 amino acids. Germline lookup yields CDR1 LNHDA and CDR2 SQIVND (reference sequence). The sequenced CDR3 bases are TGTGCCAGTAGCTTCCAACTAATGAACACTGAA. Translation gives CASSFQLMNTE. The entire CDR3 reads CASSFQLMNTEAFF.

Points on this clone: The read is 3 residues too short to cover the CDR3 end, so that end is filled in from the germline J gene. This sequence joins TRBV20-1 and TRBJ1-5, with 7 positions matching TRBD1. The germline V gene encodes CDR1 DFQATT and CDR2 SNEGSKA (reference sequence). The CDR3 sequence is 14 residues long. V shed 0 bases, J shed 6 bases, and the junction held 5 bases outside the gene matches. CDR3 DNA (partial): TGCAGTGCTAGAGACGTAGGGGGCGGTCAGCCC. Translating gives CSARDVGGGQP. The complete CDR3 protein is CSARDVGGGQPQHF.

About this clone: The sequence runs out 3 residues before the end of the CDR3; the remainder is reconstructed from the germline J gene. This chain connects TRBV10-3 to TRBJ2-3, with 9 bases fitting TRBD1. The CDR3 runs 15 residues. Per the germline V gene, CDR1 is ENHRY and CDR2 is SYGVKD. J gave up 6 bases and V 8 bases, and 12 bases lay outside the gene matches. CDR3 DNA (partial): TGTGCCATCCGGTCTGAACAGGGGGCAGGGGATACG. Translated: CAIRSEQGAGDT. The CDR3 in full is CAIRSEQGAGDTQYF.

CDR3 in amino acids: CSARDPAGDPETQYF. Incomplete CDR3 DNA: TGCAGTGCTAGAGACCCAGCGGGAGACCCAGAGACC. This sequence joins TRBV20-1 and TRBJ2-5; 8 bases are shared with TRBD2. The read terminates 3 residues ahead of where the CDR3 ends, so the germline J gene completes it. CDR3 size: 15 residues. Trimming removed 0 bases from V and 4 bases from J; junction bases left unmatched: 7. CDR1 and CDR2 from the germline V gene are DFQATT and SNEGSKA (reference sequence).

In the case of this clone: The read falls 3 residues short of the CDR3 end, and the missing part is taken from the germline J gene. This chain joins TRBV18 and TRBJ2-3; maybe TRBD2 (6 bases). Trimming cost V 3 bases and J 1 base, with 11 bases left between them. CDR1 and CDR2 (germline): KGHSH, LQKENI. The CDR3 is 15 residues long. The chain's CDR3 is CASSPGTPRTDTQYF. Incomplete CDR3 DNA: TGTGCCAGCTCACCGGGGACTCCCCGCACAGATACG.

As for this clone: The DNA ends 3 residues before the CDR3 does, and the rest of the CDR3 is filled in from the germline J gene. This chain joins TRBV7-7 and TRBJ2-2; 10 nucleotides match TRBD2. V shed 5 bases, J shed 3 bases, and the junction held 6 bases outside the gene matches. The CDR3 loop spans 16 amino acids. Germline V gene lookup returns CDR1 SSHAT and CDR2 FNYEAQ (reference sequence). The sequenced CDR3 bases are TGTGCCAGCAGCCTAAGGACTAGCGGAGACACCGGGGAG. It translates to CASSLRTSGDTGE. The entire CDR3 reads CASSLRTSGDTGELFF.

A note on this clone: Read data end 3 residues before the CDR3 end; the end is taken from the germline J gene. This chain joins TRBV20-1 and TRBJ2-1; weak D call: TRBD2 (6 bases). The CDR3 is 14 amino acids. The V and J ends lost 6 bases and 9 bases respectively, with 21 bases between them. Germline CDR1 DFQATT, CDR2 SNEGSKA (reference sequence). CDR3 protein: CSANPTRGGGEQFF. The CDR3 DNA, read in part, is TGCAGTGCAAATCCGACTAGAGGTGGGGGTGAG.

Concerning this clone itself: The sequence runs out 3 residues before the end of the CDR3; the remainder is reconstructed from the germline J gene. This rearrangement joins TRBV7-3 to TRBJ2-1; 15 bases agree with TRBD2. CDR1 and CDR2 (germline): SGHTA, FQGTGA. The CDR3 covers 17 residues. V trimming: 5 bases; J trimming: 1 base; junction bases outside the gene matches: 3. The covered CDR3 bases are TGTGCCAGCAGCCTCGGGACTAGCGGGAGGTCCTACAATGAG. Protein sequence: CASSLGTSGRSYNE. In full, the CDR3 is CASSLGTSGRSYNEQFF.

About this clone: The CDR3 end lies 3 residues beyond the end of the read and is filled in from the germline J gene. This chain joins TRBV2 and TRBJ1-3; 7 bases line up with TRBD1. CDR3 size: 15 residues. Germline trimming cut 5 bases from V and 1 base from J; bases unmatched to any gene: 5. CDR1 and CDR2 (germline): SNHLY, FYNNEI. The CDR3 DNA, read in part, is TGTGCCAGCAGTCGACAGGGTGGTTCTGGAAACACC. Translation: CASSRQGGSGNT. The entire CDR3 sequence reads CASSRQGGSGNTIYF.

Here the CDR3 reads CAWSPGVGYTF. Incomplete CDR3 DNA: TGTGCCTGGAGTCCCGGGGTCGGC. This chain connects TRBV30 to TRBJ1-2; D is undetermined. The CDR3 end lies 3 residues beyond the end of the read and is filled in from the germline J gene. Germline V gives CDR1 GTSNPN, CDR2 SVGIG (reference sequence). The CDR3 has 11 amino acids.

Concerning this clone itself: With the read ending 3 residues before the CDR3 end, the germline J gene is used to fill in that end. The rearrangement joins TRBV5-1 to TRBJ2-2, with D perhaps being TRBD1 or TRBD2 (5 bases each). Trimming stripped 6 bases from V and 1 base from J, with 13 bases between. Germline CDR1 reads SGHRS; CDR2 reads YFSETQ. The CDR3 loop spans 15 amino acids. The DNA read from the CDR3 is TGCGCCAGCACCTCCAGGGAGATGAACACCGGGGAG. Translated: CASTSREMNTGE. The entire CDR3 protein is CASTSREMNTGELFF.

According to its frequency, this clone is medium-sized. The CDR3 DNA, read in part, is TGTGCCAGCAGTGAACACTCGGGGGCCAACGTC. Translation: CASSEHSGANV. The full CDR3 sequence reads CASSEHSGANVLTF. The chain recombines TRBV6-1 with TRBJ2-6; no firm D call. The DNA ends 3 residues before the CDR3 does, and the rest of the CDR3 is filled in from the germline J gene. The CDR3 contains 14 residues. Looked up from germline, CDR1 is MNHNS and CDR2 is SASEGT. V lost 2 bases to trimming and J lost 4 bases, with 6 bases between them.

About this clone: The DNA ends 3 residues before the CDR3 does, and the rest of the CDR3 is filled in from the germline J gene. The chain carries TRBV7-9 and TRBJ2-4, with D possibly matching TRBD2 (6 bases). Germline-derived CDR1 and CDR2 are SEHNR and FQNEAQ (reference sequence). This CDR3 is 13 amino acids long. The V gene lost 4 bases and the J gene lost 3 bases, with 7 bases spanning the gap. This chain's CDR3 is CASSSGVKNIQYF. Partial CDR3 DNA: TGTGCCAGCAGCTCGGGGGTCAAAAACATT.

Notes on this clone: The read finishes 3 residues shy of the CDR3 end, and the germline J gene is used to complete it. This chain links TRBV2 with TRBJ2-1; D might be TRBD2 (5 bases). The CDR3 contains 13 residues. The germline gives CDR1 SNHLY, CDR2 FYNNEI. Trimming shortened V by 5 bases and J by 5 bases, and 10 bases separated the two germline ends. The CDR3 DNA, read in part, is TGTGCCAGCAGTCCCCTAGCTAACAATGAG. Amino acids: CASSPLANNE. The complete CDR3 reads CASSPLANNEQFF.